A selection of T cell receptor beta chains follows, all from one sample in a study of yellow fever vaccine responses in identical twins. MiXCR, run by TCRdb on the RT-PCR reads, gives a single entry per CDR3 protein. The profile shows about 19,000 distinct CDR3 sequences, approximately 72% of them singletons. The source material was T cells from blood (PBMCs), unsorted or a sorted subset (not recorded which), sampled before or after yellow fever vaccination (not recorded which). All receptors come from a young woman who received the yellow fever vaccine. The CDR3 runs from the conserved cysteine through the conserved F or W. The D gene is left open where the match is weak. Clone size appears in some rows only: once, few, many, or a class for an expanded clone.

V gene	clone size	J gene	D gene	CDR3 DNA	CDR3 protein
TRBV2	.	TRBJ2-1	.	TGTGCCAGCAGGGATTCCGGTTGGGTTGGGGTTAATGATGAGCAGTTCTTC	CASRDSGWVGVNDEQFF
TRBV20-1	.	TRBJ2-1	TRBD2	TGCAGTGCTAGAGCACTAGCGGGCAAAGACCATGAGCAGTTCTTC	CSARALAGKDHEQFF
TRBV5-1	.	TRBJ1-2	.	TGCGCCAGCAGCGTATACGGGACGTCCAACTATGGCTACACCTTC	CASSVYGTSNYGYTF
TRBV29-1	once	TRBJ2-3	.	TGCAGCGTTGAAGAGGCCCTTAGCACAGATACGCAGTATTTT	CSVEEALSTDTQYF
TRBV20-1	.	TRBJ2-3	TRBD2	TGCAGTGCTAGCCTCCCCCGGGGGGGGACAGATACGCAGTATTTT	CSASLPRGGTDTQYF
TRBV4-1	.	TRBJ1-1	TRBD1	TGCGCCAGCAGAGGGACAGGGAGTTCTTTCTTT	CASRGTGSSFF
TRBV14	.	TRBJ1-2	.	TGTGCCAGCAGCCAGCGGGGTTTTGGCTACACCTTC	CASSQRGFGYTF
TRBV3-1	.	TRBJ1-2	.	TGTGCCAGCAGCGCGGACAGTTCTACTAACTATGGCTACACCTTC	CASSADSSTNYGYTF
TRBV4-1	few	TRBJ1-4	.	TGCGCCAGCAGCTCGCGGACTTCTAATGAAAAACTGTTTTTT	CASSSRTSNEKLFF
TRBV18	.	TRBJ2-3	TRBD1	TGTGCCAGCTCACCAGCGCAGACAGGGGGCACAGATACGCAGTATTTT	CASSPAQTGGTDTQYF
TRBV7-9	.	TRBJ2-7	.	TGTGCCAGCAGCTTAGCCGGAGGGACCAACGAGCAGTACTTC	CASSLAGGTNEQYF
TRBV5-1	once	TRBJ2-3	TRBD2	TGCGCCAGCAGCTTGTCTAGCGGGGACACAGATACGCAGTATTTT	CASSLSSGDTDTQYF
TRBV15	.	TRBJ2-7	TRBD1	TGTGCCACCAGCAGAGGCCGACAGGGGTGGAACTACGAGCAGTACTTC	CATSRGRQGWNYEQYF
TRBV11-1	.	TRBJ2-2	.	TGTGCCAGCAGCTTAGTTTTTGGGGCGGAGAGTGTAAACACCGGGGAGCTGTTTTTT	CASSLVFGAESVNTGELFF
TRBV11-1	.	TRBJ1-6	TRBD1	TGTGCCACCACACTCTTACACTCCGGGACAGGGAGAAATTCACCCCTCCACTTT	CATTLLHSGTGRNSPLHF
TRBV11-2	.	TRBJ1-2	.	TGTGCCAGCAGCTTAGATCGAGGGAACTATGGCTACACCTTC	CASSLDRGNYGYTF
TRBV7-6	.	TRBJ2-1	.	TGTGCCAGCAGCTTATTGTTCGGGGCCAGTGAGCAGTTCTTC	CASSLLFGASEQFF
TRBV20-1	.	TRBJ1-2	.	TGCAGTGCTAGACCGGGAGTCAACTATGGCTACACCTTC	CSARPGVNYGYTF
TRBV6-1	once	TRBJ2-7	TRBD1	TGTGCCAGCAGTGAATCAACAGGGGGCACCTACGAGCAGTACTTC	CASSESTGGTYEQYF
TRBV24-1	.	TRBJ2-5	.	TGTGCCACCAGTGATGAATCGATAAATCAAGAGACCCAGTACTTC	CATSDESINQETQYF
TRBV4-1	once	TRBJ1-3	.	TGCACCAGCAGCCAAGAGGCTAGGGGTACTGGAAACACCATATATTTT	CTSSQEARGTGNTIYF
TRBV7-8	.	TRBJ2-2	TRBD2	TGTGCCAGCAGCTTAGGAGCGGGGGCCACCGGGGAGCTGTTTTTT	CASSLGAGATGELFF
TRBV20-1	.	TRBJ1-3	.	TGCAGTGCCCCTAACCCAGGGGCTGGAAACACCATATATTTT	CSAPNPGAGNTIYF
TRBV3-1	once	TRBJ1-5	.	TGTGCCAGCAGCCAAAAACCGGGACAATTTCAGCCCCAGCATTTT	CASSQKPGQFQPQHF
TRBV18	.	TRBJ2-7	.	TGTGCCAGCTCAATACAGGGCGATACCTACGAGCAGTACTTC	CASSIQGDTYEQYF
TRBV29-1	.	TRBJ2-1	.	TGCAGCGTTGAACGGCAGGGGCCCTCCAATGAGCAGTTCTTC	CSVERQGPSNEQFF
TRBV2	.	TRBJ1-5	.	TGTGCCAGCAGTGAAGAGTTCCGGGGGAATCAGCCCCAGCATTTT	CASSEEFRGNQPQHF
TRBV2	.	TRBJ1-2	.	TGTGCCAGCAGTGCCTCGACTGATTATGGCTACACCTTC	CASSASTDYGYTF
TRBV9	.	TRBJ2-2	TRBD1	TGTGCCAGCAGCGGCCGGGACAGGGAAACCGGGGAGCTGTTTTTT	CASSGRDRETGELFF
TRBV10-3	few	TRBJ2-2	.	TGTGCCATCAGTATCCGAGATCGGGACAAAAAAGGCGGGGAGCTGTTTTTT	CAISIRDRDKKGGELFF
TRBV11-3	.	TRBJ1-5	.	TGTGCCAGCAGCTTTAATAGCAATCAGCCCCAGCATTTT	CASSFNSNQPQHF
TRBV21-1	once	TRBJ1-1	.	TGTGCCAGCAGCAATAGGAGGGTGTCTGAAGCTTTCTTT	CASSNRRVSEAFF
TRBV5-5	.	TRBJ2-3	.	TGTGCCAGCAGCTTGGTGGCAGGGACAGATACGCAGTATTTT	CASSLVAGTDTQYF
TRBV11-3	.	TRBJ2-5	.	TGTGCCAGCAGCTTTTCAGGGCGAAGAGAGACCCAGTACTTC	CASSFSGRRETQYF
TRBV12-3/TRBV12-4	.	TRBJ2-7	TRBD1	TGTGCCAGCAGTTTAATGGGGACAGGAAACTACGAGCAGTACTTC	CASSLMGTGNYEQYF
TRBV6-2/TRBV6-3	.	TRBJ2-3	TRBD2	TGTGCCAGCAGTTACGGCGGGGGGGCCGTAGATACGCAGTATTTT	CASSYGGGAVDTQYF
TRBV25-1	.	TRBJ1-5	.	TGTGCCAGCAGTGAACATATTAGCAATCAGCCCCAGCATTTT	CASSEHISNQPQHF
TRBV18	.	TRBJ2-5	.	TGTGCCAGCTCACCACCCGTGGGAGCCGAGACCCAGTACTTC	CASSPPVGAETQYF
TRBV5-1	.	TRBJ1-1	TRBD1	TGCGCCAGCAGCACTGGGGACAGGGACAACACTGAAGCTTTCTTT	CASSTGDRDNTEAFF
TRBV29-1	.	TRBJ2-3	.	TGCAGCGTTGCCCGACTCTTAAATAATACGCAGTATTTT	CSVARLLNNTQYF
TRBV6-1	once	TRBJ2-2	TRBD2	TGTGCCAGCGGTAGCGGGGGGAAGAACACCGGGGAGCTGTTTTTT	CASGSGGKNTGELFF
TRBV12-3/TRBV12-4	.	TRBJ1-5	.	TGTGCCAGCAGGTCGGGGGGGAATCAGCCCCAGCATTTT	CASRSGGNQPQHF
TRBV7-8	few	TRBJ1-6	.	TGTGCCAGCAGCGCAGACAGCTATAATTCACCCCTCCACTTT	CASSADSYNSPLHF
TRBV5-1	few	TRBJ2-1	.	TGCGCCAGCAGCGGAACCCAGGGCTATGAGCAGTTCTTC	CASSGTQGYEQFF
TRBV24-1	once	TRBJ2-3	TRBD2	TGTGCCACCTCCCAGGGACTAGCGGGGGATACGCAGTATTTT	CATSQGLAGDTQYF
TRBV10-1	.	TRBJ1-1	TRBD1	TGCGCCAGCAGACCCGGGACAGGGTTTGGGACTGAAGCTTTCTTT	CASRPGTGFGTEAFF
TRBV29-1	.	TRBJ1-2	.	TGCAGCGTTGACGGATCAGGGATCGGCTACACCTTC	CSVDGSGIGYTF
TRBV10-1	few	TRBJ2-7	TRBD2	TGCGCCAGCAGTACGCAGACTAGCGGAAAATACGAGCAGTACTTC	CASSTQTSGKYEQYF
TRBV4-3	.	TRBJ2-3	.	TGCGCCAGCAGCCAAGATATTGCTAGCGCCTTCTACACAGATACGCAGTATTTT	CASSQDIASAFYTDTQYF
TRBV7-8	.	TRBJ1-1	.	TGTGCCAGCAGCTTAACACCGAACACTGAAGCTTTCTTT	CASSLTPNTEAFF
TRBV13	.	TRBJ2-5	.	TGTGCCAGCAGCTCACAGATTCCCCAAGAGACCCAGTACTTC	CASSSQIPQETQYF
TRBV6-1	few	TRBJ1-5	TRBD1	TGTGCCAGCAGAAGACCCGGGACAGGTCATCAGCCCCAGCATTTT	CASRRPGTGHQPQHF
TRBV5-1	.	TRBJ2-5	.	TGCGCCAGCAGCTTGGCATCGTTCCTCCGGCTAGAGACCCAGTACTTC	CASSLASFLRLETQYF
TRBV12-3/TRBV12-4	.	TRBJ2-1	TRBD2	TGTGCCAGCACCGAGACTAGCGGGAGCTACAATGAGCAGTTCTTC	CASTETSGSYNEQFF
TRBV4-3	.	TRBJ2-3	.	TGCGCCAGCAGCCCGAACGGGGATACGCAGTATTTT	CASSPNGDTQYF